The 32 T cell receptor beta chains below all came from one sample that was sequenced in a study of spatial heterogeneity in lung cancer. Notes on the study in general: Tumors with more nonsynonymous mutations had more expanded intratumoral alpha and beta TCRs.

TCRdb reanalysed the 5' RACE reads using MiXCR and keeps one entry per CDR3 protein. This sample has some 2,400 distinct CDR3 sequences, with 6.5% to 9% found just once. Documented time point: sample taken at primary tumor resection. These receptors are not linked to any known antigen. Sequences were derived from lung tumor tissue, sampled at surgery. All receptors derive from a female donor with early-stage non-small cell lung cancer.

The chain is built from TRBV28 and TRBJ1-1; a possible D gene is TRBD1 (6 bases). This CDR3 is 16 amino acids long. The germline CDR1 and CDR2 sequences are MDHEN and SYDVKM. Trimming left V 4 bases short and J 3 bases short, with 18 bases between. The DNA for the CDR3 is TGTGCCAGCAGTTCCAGTGGTCAGGGGCGGGACACTGAAGCTTTCTTT. As protein: CASSSSGQGRDTEAFF. The complete variable domain, with remaining parts taken from reference TRBV28 and TRBJ1-1, reads DVKVTQSSRYLVKRTGEKVFLECVQDMDHENMFWYRQDPGLGLRLIYFSYDVKMKEKGDIPEGYSVSREKKERFSLILESASTNQTSMYLCASSSSGQGRDTEAFFGQGTRLTVV.

In this sample, this clonotype is medium-sized (0.01 to 0.1%). The V call is TRBV12-3 or TRBV12-4, the J call TRBJ2-7, with TRBD1 identical over 8 bases. The trim removed 6 bases at V and 4 bases at J, leaving 11 bases unmatched. The CDR3 covers 15 residues. CDR3 loop: CASSQRQGSLYEQYF. The CDR3 nucleotides are TGTGCCAGCAGCCAGAGACAGGGGAGTTTGTACGAGCAGTACTTC.

Ten or more counts support this clonotype. This sequence joins TRBV30 and TRBJ2-2, with 7 positions matching TRBD2. CDR3 size: 14 residues. V trimming: 3 bases; J trimming: 1 base; junction bases outside the gene matches: 2. The germline V gene has CDR1 GTSNPN and CDR2 SVGIG (reference sequence). The CDR3 DNA reads as TGTGCCTGGAGCAGCGGGGTGAACACCGGGGAGCTGTTTTTT. Protein sequence: CAWSSGVNTGELFF.

Judged by abundance, this clonotype is large (0.1 to 1%). The chain combines TRBV27 with TRBJ1-2; no clear D. Germline CDR1 and CDR2: MNHEY and SMNVEV (reference sequence). The CDR3 spans 14 residues. V was cut by 3 bases and J by 4 bases, with 12 bases left in between. In DNA form, the CDR3 reads TGTGCCAGCAGTTTCAAGCCTTTCTCCTATGGCTACACCTTC. Residues: CASSFKPFSYGYTF.

The gene calls are TRBV20-1 and TRBJ2-7; no clear D. The CDR3 runs 12 residues. Germline V gene data show CDR1 as DFQATT and CDR2 as SNEGSKA (reference sequence). Trimming took off 6 bases at V and 6 bases at J, with 15 bases between the two ends. In DNA form, the CDR3 reads TGCAGTGCCACCCTGGGTGGGCCCGAGCAGTACTTC. Protein: CSATLGGPEQYF.

This clonotype qualifies as medium-sized. This chain uses TRBV11-2 with TRBJ2-5; D unclear. This CDR3 has 12 residues. With 5 bases removed from V and 5 bases from J, the gap between germline ends came to 9 bases. Per the germline V gene, CDR1 is SGHAT and CDR2 is FQNNGV. CDR3 in DNA: TGTGCCAGCAGCATCTCGTTGGAGACCCAGTACTTC. Translating it yields CASSISLETQYF. The whole variable domain, remainder taken from reference TRBV11-2 and TRBJ2-5, is EAGVAQSPRYKIIEKRQSVAFWCNPISGHATLYWYQQILGQGPKLLIQFQNNGVVDDSQLPKDRFSAERLKGVDSTLKIQPAKLEDSAVYLCASSISLETQYFGPGTRLLVL.

This clonotype is categorized as medium-sized. Its ends do not fully match the called genes, so a read error is possible. The V gene is TRBV7-9, the J gene TRBJ2-1, with TRBD2 matching over 7 bases. The germline CDR1 and CDR2 sequences are SEHNR and FQNEAQ (reference sequence). The CDR3 contains 13 residues. The CDR3 coding sequence is TGTGCCAGCAGCCTAGCGGAGTGGAATGAGCAGTTCTTC. Translating gives CASSLAEWNEQFF.

Sample share makes this clonotype medium-sized. The rearrangement links TRBV23-1 to TRBJ2-7; the match to TRBD2 covers 14 bases. TRBV23-1 falls under the ORF class, with uncertain function. The CDR3 is made up of 20 amino acids. Losses at the gene ends were 0 bases for V and 2 bases for J; bases not matched to a gene: 12. Here the CDR3 DNA reads TGCGCCAGCAGTCAATCGTTCCGGGGAAGACTAGCGGGAGGGCCCTACGAGCAGTACGTC. As protein: CASSQSFRGRLAGGPYEQYV.

This clonotype was counted at least ten times. A much larger clone differs by one base, so this may be a read error. The J gene is TRBJ1-2, the V gene TRBV15; tentative D call: TRBD1 (6 bases). Germline lookup yields CDR1 LNHNV and CDR2 YYDKDF (reference sequence). The CDR3 spans 15 residues. This chain's CDR3 is CVTSRDPPGARGYTF. CDR3 coding DNA: TGTGTCACCAGCAGAGATCCCCCGGGGGCCCGAGGCTACACCTTC.

This clonotype is medium-sized within its sample. The rearrangement links TRBV2 to TRBJ1-2, with 10 bases matching TRBD1. Germline V gene sequence: CDR1 SNHLY, CDR2 FYNNEI. The V gene end was trimmed by 6 bases and the J gene end by 9 bases; junction bases not matched to a gene: 10. The CDR3 spans 14 residues. As DNA, the CDR3 is TGTGCCAGCAGGGCCAGACAGGGGGCGATCCGCTACACCTTC. Protein product: CASRARQGAIRYTF.

This clonotype is labeled medium-sized. The chain has TRBV11-2 and TRBJ1-4; TRBD1 aligns across 7 bases. The CDR3 runs 14 residues. After removal of 5 bases from V and 4 bases from J, the junction contained 4 bases not matched to a gene. Germline V gene sequence: CDR1 SGHAT, CDR2 FQNNGV. CDR3 coding DNA: TGTGCCAGCAGCCGGGGACAGAATAATGAAAAACTGTTTTTT. Protein: CASSRGQNNEKLFF.

This clonotype is medium-sized within its sample. This chain joins TRBV12-3 or TRBV12-4 and TRBJ1-4; the D gene is possibly TRBD1 (5 bases). V shed 1 base and J shed 0 bases, with 18 bases lying between them. The CDR3 sequence is 19 residues long. The CDR3 sequence: CASSLEGTLGGSTNEKLFF. The CDR3 DNA is TGTGCCAGCAGTTTAGAGGGGACTCTCGGCGGGTCAACTAATGAAAAACTGTTTTTT.

This clonotype qualifies as medium-sized. This rearrangement joins TRBV7-2 to TRBJ1-6; 7 positions agree with TRBD1. V lost 2 bases to trimming and J lost 3 bases; unmatched junction nucleotides: 1. This CDR3 has 15 residues. Germline V lookup: CDR1 SGHTA, CDR2 FQGNSA. The CDR3 protein is CASSLSGGYNSPLHF. The CDR3 DNA sequence: TGTGCCAGCAGCTTATCAGGGGGCTATAATTCACCCCTCCACTTT.

This clonotype was seen repeatedly, ten times or more. V usage is TRBV18 and J usage is TRBJ1-1; D remains unclear. The CDR3 runs 14 residues. The germline CDR1 and CDR2 sequences are KGHSH and LQKENI. Trimming removed 1 base from V and 7 bases from J, with 13 bases in between. CDR3 amino acids: CASSPREGGFEAFF. The CDR3 DNA reads as TGTGCCAGCTCACCACGGGAGGGAGGCTTTGAAGCTTTCTTT.

By proportion, this clonotype is medium-sized. The chain employs TRBV28 and TRBJ1-6; unclear D gene. Germline V gives CDR1 MDHEN, CDR2 SYDVKM. With 7 bases removed from V and 13 bases from J, the gap between germline ends came to 17 bases. The CDR3 loop spans 13 amino acids. The CDR3 protein is CASTGGDNLPLHF. The DNA for the CDR3 is TGTGCCAGCACCGGAGGTGACAATCTGCCCCTCCACTTT.

This clonotype is classed as medium-sized. The J gene is TRBJ2-1, the V gene TRBV29-1, with D perhaps being TRBD1 or TRBD2 (6 bases each). Germline assignment: CDR1 SQVTM and CDR2 ANQGSEA. This CDR3 region has 16 residues. V was clipped by 4 bases and J by 6 bases, with 22 bases between them. This CDR3 reads CSVVLLQGGGSNEQFF. The CDR3 coding sequence is TGCAGCGTTGTCCTCCTACAGGGTGGAGGGAGCAATGAGCAGTTCTTC.

By sample fraction, this clonotype is medium-sized (0.01 to 0.1%). The chain links TRBV7-2 to TRBJ2-3; D tentatively fits TRBD1 or TRBD2 (5 bases each). CDR1 and CDR2 (germline): SGHTA, FQGNSA. This CDR3 comprises 15 residues. V was cut by 4 bases and J by 3 bases, with 14 bases left in between. CDR3 DNA sequence: TGTGCCAGCAGCTCCTCCCGGGGCCCTACAGATACGCAGTATTTT. Translating gives CASSSSRGPTDTQYF. Looking up the rest from reference TRBV7-2 and TRBJ2-3 gives the full variable domain: GAGVSQSPSNKVTEKGKDVELRCDPISGHTALYWYRQSLGQGLEFLIYFQGNSAPDKSGLPSDRFSAERTGGSVSTLTIQRTQQEDSAVYLCASSSSRGPTDTQYFGPGTRLTVL.

This clonotype is categorized as medium-sized. The chain carries TRBV3-1 and TRBJ2-2; TRBD1 matches at 9 bases. Looked up from germline, CDR1 is LGHDT and CDR2 is YNNKEL (reference sequence). Germline trimming cut 3 bases from V and 5 bases from J; bases unmatched to any gene: 4. The CDR3 has 15 amino acids. Here the CDR3 DNA reads TGTGCCAGCAGCCACGGGACAGGGCGGACCGGGGAGCTGTTTTTT. Its protein is CASSHGTGRTGELFF.

This clonotype is deemed medium-sized. The chain joins TRBV20-1 to TRBJ1-2, with D hard to call. Trimming took off 3 bases at V and 0 bases at J, with 11 bases between the two ends. Germline V gene sequence: CDR1 DFQATT, CDR2 SNEGSKA (reference sequence). This CDR3 region has 14 residues. CDR3 sequence: CSASRHLANYGYTF. CDR3 DNA sequence: TGCAGTGCTAGTCGACATTTAGCTAACTATGGCTACACCTTC.

This clonotype is labeled medium-sized. The V call is TRBV20-1, the J call TRBJ2-1; D is undetermined. The CDR3 is 16 amino acids. The germline CDR1 and CDR2 sequences are DFQATT and SNEGSKA (reference sequence). V lost 6 bases and J 4 bases, leaving 22 bases between the germline ends. The CDR3 is CSAPPASAEHYNEQFF. Here the CDR3 DNA reads TGCAGTGCACCCCCGGCCAGCGCAGAACATTACAATGAGCAGTTCTTC.

This clonotype appeared many times. This rearrangement joins TRBV7-3 to TRBJ2-3; D is unclear. The CDR3 contains 13 residues. In germline, CDR1 is SGHTA, CDR2 FQGTGA. V lost 5 bases and J 4 bases, leaving 10 bases between the germline ends. CDR3 in amino acids: CASSRGPSDTQYF. Written as DNA, the CDR3 is TGTGCCAGCAGCCGTGGACCGTCAGATACGCAGTATTTT.

This clonotype is labeled as medium-sized. CDR3 DNA sequence: TGTGCCAGCAGCTTAAATCCTCTCGCCGACACCGGGGAGCTGTTTTTT. Protein product: CASSLNPLADTGELFF. The chain combines TRBV7-3 with TRBJ2-2; no clear D. CDR1 and CDR2 (germline): SGHTA, FQGTGA. The CDR3 sequence is 16 residues long. The V gene lost 1 base and the J gene lost 3 bases, with 12 bases spanning the gap.

This clonotype is medium-sized in the sample. The V and J genes are TRBV19 and TRBJ2-6; D gene unclear. The germline V gene encodes CDR1 LNHDA and CDR2 SQIVND (reference sequence). This CDR3 is 12 amino acids long. V lost 6 bases and J lost 0, with 0 bases in between. CDR3 sequence reads: CASSSGANVLTF. CDR3 in DNA: TGTGCCAGTAGCTCTGGGGCCAACGTCCTGACTTTC.

This clonotype is deemed medium-sized. The V gene is TRBV20-1, the J gene TRBJ1-2; D may be TRBD1 (5 bases). The V end lost 3 bases, the J end lost 2 bases, and 19 bases lay between the germline ends. The CDR3 consists of 16 residues. Germline CDR1 reads DFQATT; CDR2 reads SNEGSKA (reference sequence). The CDR3, as DNA: TGCAGTGCTAGTCTTCATCAGCCGGGGCTCAACTATGGCTACACCTTC. This gives the protein CSASLHQPGLNYGYTF.

By share, this clonotype counts as medium-sized. V and J are TRBV18 and TRBJ2-1, with 7 bases that match TRBD2. The V gene's germline CDR1 is KGHSH and CDR2 LQKENI. Trimming at V came to 3 bases and at J to 6 bases, leaving 11 bases not matched to a gene. The CDR3 spans 16 residues. CDR3 amino acids: CASSPASGGRLNEQFF. CDR3 DNA sequence: TGTGCCAGCTCACCCGCTTCTGGCGGGAGACTCAATGAGCAGTTCTTC.

This clonotype has only one observation. A much more abundant neighbour one base away suggests this may be a read error. The V call is TRBV7-6, the J call TRBJ2-5, with D hard to call. The CDR3 has 13 amino acids. Germline assignment: CDR1 SGHVS and CDR2 FNYEAQ. CDR3 loop: CVSARGRQETQYF. The DNA of the CDR3 is TGTGTCAGCGCCCGAGGACGGCAAGAGACCCAGTACTTC.

Concerning this clonotype itself: The germline gene is not matched at one end of the junction; a read error may be the cause. The chain is built from TRBV5-8 and TRBJ1-6; 7 bases match TRBD1. This CDR3 has 15 amino acids. Germline CDR1 SGHTS, CDR2 YDEGEE. The CDR3 protein is CASSLQGKSYSPLHF. In DNA, the CDR3 is TGTGCCAGTAGCTTACAGGGGAAGAGCTATTCACCCCTCCACTTT.

By share of the sample, this clonotype is large (0.1 to 1%). This sequence joins TRBV28 and TRBJ1-5; no clear D gene. Germline V gene sequence: CDR1 MDHEN, CDR2 SYDVKM. The V end lost 3 bases, the J end lost 1 base, and 7 bases lay between the germline ends. The CDR3 has 14 amino acids. The CDR3 DNA follows: TGTGCCAGCAGTTTTCGTATGAGCAATCAGCCCCAGCATTTT. Amino acids: CASSFRMSNQPQHF. The full variable domain, completed using reference TRBV28 and TRBJ1-5, is DVKVTQSSRYLVKRTGEKVFLECVQDMDHENMFWYRQDPGLGLRLIYFSYDVKMKEKGDIPEGYSVSREKKERFSLILESASTNQTSMYLCASSFRMSNQPQHFGDGTRLSIL.

This clonotype came up many times. The chain couples TRBV19 to TRBJ2-5, with D perhaps TRBD1 (5 bases). Germline V gene lookup returns CDR1 LNHDA and CDR2 SQIVND (reference sequence). The CDR3 is 13 residues long. Trimming cost V 4 bases and J 1 base, with 7 bases left between them. CDR3 bases: TGTGCCAGTAGTAGTAGGGGCCAAGAGACCCAGTACTTC. Translation: CASSSRGQETQYF. Full variable domain (outside the CDR3, taken from reference TRBV19 and TRBJ2-5): DGGITQSPKYLFRKEGQNVTLSCEQNLNHDAMYWYRQDPGQGLRLIYYSQIVNDFQKGDIAEGYSVSREKKESFPLTVTSAQKNPTAFYLCASSSRGQETQYFGPGTRLLVL.

This clonotype is medium-sized. J is TRBJ1-1 and V is TRBV10-3; D possibly corresponds to TRBD1 (6 bases). V was shortened by 4 bases and J by 3 bases, with 15 bases between the two germline ends. This CDR3 is built from 15 residues. Per germline, CDR1 ENHRY and CDR2 SYGVKD. The CDR3 coding sequence is TGTGCCATCAGTGGGGCAGGGGAAGGAGACACTGAAGCTTTCTTT. Encoded protein: CAISGAGEGDTEAFF.

This clonotype was observed at least ten times. This chain joins TRBV28 and TRBJ1-2; D is uncertain. Germline CDR1 MDHEN, CDR2 SYDVKM. The V gene lost 3 bases and the J gene lost 2 bases, with 7 bases spanning the gap. The CDR3 runs to 13 residues. The CDR3 here is CASSFPANYGYTF. The CDR3 region has the DNA TGTGCCAGCAGTTTTCCGGCAAACTATGGCTACACCTTC.

V gene TRBV6-6 combines with J gene TRBJ2-3; no reliable D call. Per germline, CDR1 MNHNY and CDR2 SVGAGI (reference sequence). The CDR3 runs to 13 residues. V was shortened by 6 bases and J by 4 bases, with 11 bases between the two germline ends. The CDR3 is CASRSSGPDTQYF. CDR3 sequence (DNA): TGTGCCAGCAGGAGTTCTGGCCCAGATACGCAGTATTTT.